The 9 T cell receptor beta chains below all came from one sample that was sequenced in a study of CXCR3-negative and CXCR3-positive naive CD8 T cells. Findings and caveats of the study: The TRB CDR3s that CXCR3-positive naive cells carried were more hydrophobic than those of CXCR3-negative naive cells.

Each TRB cDNA library was prepared by 5' RACE (with UMI labels). Using the 5' RACE reads, TCRdb records one entry per CDR3 protein without DNA. The table for this sample gives some 140,000 distinct CDR3 sequences. The antigens for these receptors are not known. The sequencing input was naive CXCR3+ CD8+ T cells from blood. Subset denoted: CD45RO-CCR7+CD27+CD95- naive CD8+ T cells expressing CXCR3 (TNR3+). The origin of the receptors is a human donor in good health. Some clones in this sample may be carry-over from other donors' samples.

V gene TRBV5-1 combines with J gene TRBJ2-4; TCRdb calls TRBD2, which cannot be checked without DNA. The V gene's germline CDR1 is SGHRS and CDR2 YFSETQ. CDR3 size: 15 residues. CDR3 sequence: CASSLAEAGRDIQYF.

The chain couples TRBV28 to TRBJ2-4; the TCRdb call, TRBD1, lacks DNA for checking. Germline CDR1 is MDHEN and CDR2 is SYDVKM. The CDR3 consists of 16 residues. The CDR3 spells CASFNRDRGFENIQYF.

This chain connects TRBV29-1 to TRBJ1-2; TCRdb's D gene call, TRBD1, goes unchecked for lack of DNA. Germline V gene data show CDR1 as SQVTM and CDR2 as ANQGSEA. This CDR3 is built from 13 residues. CDR3 loop: CSVEGKGIYGYTF.

The chain joins TRBV11-2 to TRBJ2-1; without DNA, the TCRdb call of TRBD2 cannot be checked. The CDR3 covers 15 residues. CDR1 and CDR2 from the germline V gene are SGHAT and FQNNGV. The chain's CDR3 is CASRLAGAPLDEQFF.

This chain uses TRBV5-1 with TRBJ2-1. This CDR3 has 16 residues. CDR1 is SGHRS and CDR2 is YFSETQ in the germline V gene. The CDR3 protein is CASSLSAESSYNEQFF.

V and J are TRBV5-1 and TRBJ2-1; checking the TCRdb D call of TRBD1 is not possible without DNA. The germline V gene has CDR1 SGHRS and CDR2 YFSETQ. The CDR3 has 14 amino acids. This CDR3 is CASSPDRAYNEQFF.

CDR3 sequence reads: CSAVGGYEQYF. The J gene is TRBJ2-7, the V gene TRBV20-1. The CDR3 consists of 11 residues. Germline V CDR1 and CDR2: DFQATT, SNEGSKA (reference sequence).

CDR3 amino acids: CASSLTLQGFNEQYF. The chain couples TRBV5-1 to TRBJ2-7; the TCRdb call, TRBD1, lacks DNA for checking. Germline V gene sequence: CDR1 SGHRS, CDR2 YFSETQ. This CDR3 spans 15 amino acids. The full variable domain, completed using reference TRBV5-1 and TRBJ2-7, is KAGVTQTPRYLIKTRGQQVTLSCSPISGHRSVSWYQQTPGQGLQFLFEYFSETQRNKGNFPGRFSGRQFSNSRSEMNVSTLELGDSALYLCASSLTLQGFNEQYFGPGTRLTVT.

V is TRBV20-1 and J is TRBJ2-7; the TRBD2 assignment by TCRdb is unverifiable without DNA. Germline V gene sequence: CDR1 DFQATT, CDR2 SNEGSKA (reference sequence). The length of the CDR3 is 16 residues. The CDR3 loop reads CSARDIGSGGSYEQYF.